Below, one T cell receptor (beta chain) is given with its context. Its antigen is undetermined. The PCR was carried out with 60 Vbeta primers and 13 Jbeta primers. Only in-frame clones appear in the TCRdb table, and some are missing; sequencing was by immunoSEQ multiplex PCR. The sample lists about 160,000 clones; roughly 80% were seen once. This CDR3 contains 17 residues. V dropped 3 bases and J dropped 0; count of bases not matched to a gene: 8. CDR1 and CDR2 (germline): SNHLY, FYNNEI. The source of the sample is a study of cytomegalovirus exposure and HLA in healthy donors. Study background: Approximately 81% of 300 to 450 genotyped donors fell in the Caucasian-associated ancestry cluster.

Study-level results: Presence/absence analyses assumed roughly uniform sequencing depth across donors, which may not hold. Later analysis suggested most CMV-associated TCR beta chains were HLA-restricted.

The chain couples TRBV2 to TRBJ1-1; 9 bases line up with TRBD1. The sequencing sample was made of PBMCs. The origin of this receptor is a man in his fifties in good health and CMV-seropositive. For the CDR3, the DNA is TGTGCCAGCAGTGATTGGGGACAGGGTTACATGAACACTGAAGCTTTCTTT. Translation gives CASSDWGQGYMNTEAFF. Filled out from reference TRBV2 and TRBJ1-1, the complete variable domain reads EPEVTQTPSHQVTQMGQEVILRCVPISNHLYFYWYRQILGQKVEFLVSFYNNEISEKSEIFDDQFSVERPDGSNFTLKIRSTKLEDSAMYFCASSDWGQGYMNTEAFFGQGTRLTVV.